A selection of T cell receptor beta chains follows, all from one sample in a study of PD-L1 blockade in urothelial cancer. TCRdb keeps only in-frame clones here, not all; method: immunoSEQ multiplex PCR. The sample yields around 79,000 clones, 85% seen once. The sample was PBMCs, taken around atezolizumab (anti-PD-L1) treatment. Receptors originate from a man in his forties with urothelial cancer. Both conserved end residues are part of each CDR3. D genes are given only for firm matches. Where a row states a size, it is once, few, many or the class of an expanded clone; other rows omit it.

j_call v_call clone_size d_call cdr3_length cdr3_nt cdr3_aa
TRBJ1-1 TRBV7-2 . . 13 TGTGCCAGCAGCTTAGAATGGACAGACGAAGCTTTCTTT CASSLEWTDEAFF
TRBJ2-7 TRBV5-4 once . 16 TGTGCCAGCAGCTTGACTGGTCCTAAGGGAGGCCACGAGCAGTACTTC CASSLTGPKGGHEQYF
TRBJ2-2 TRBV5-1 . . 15 TGCGCAAGCAGGTTGAGTAGCGGGAACACCGGGGAGCTGTTTTTT CASRLSSGNTGELFF
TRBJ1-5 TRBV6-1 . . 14 TGTGCCAGCGGCACAGACCGTAGCAATCAGCCCCAGCATTTT CASGTDRSNQPQHF
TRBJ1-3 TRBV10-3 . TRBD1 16 TGTGCCATCAGTGACCCGGGACAGGCGGCTGGAAACACCATATATTTT CAISDPGQAAGNTIYF
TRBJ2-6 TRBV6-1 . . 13 TGTGCCAGCATCTACGCTGGGGCCAACGTCCTGACTTTC CASIYAGANVLTF
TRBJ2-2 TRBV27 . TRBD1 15 TGTGCCAGCTCCCCGGGACAGGGGACGACCGGGGAGCTGTTTTTT CASSPGQGTTGELFF
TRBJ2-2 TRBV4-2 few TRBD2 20 TGTGCCAGCAGCCAAGGGGGACTAGCTGAACCCCCATTCGGCACCGGGGAGCTGTTTTTT CASSQGGLAEPPFGTGELFF
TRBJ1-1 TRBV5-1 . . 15 TGCGCCAGCAGCTTGTGGGGTGGCGGGGGTATGGACGCTTTCTTT CASSLWGGGGMDAFF
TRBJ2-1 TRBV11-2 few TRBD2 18 TGTGCCAGCAGCCCCAGACTAGCGGGAGCCGGGGGAGCAAATGAGCAGTTCTTC CASSPRLAGAGGANEQFF
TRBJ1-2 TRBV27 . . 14 TGTGCCAGCAGCTCCCCCTCTGAGAGGAGAGGCTACACCTTC CASSSPSERRGYTF
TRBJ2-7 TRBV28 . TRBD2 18 TGTGCCAGCAGTTTACCGCTACGGACTAGCGGGAATCCTTACGAGCAGTACTTC CASSLPLRTSGNPYEQYF
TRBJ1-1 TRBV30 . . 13 TGTGCCTGGAGTAATCCGGGGTTGACTGAAGCTTTCTTT CAWSNPGLTEAFF
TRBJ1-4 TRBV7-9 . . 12 TGTGCCAGCAGCTTTACAGGGGAAAAACTGTTTTTT CASSFTGEKLFF
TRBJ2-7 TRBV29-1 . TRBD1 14 TGCAGCGTTGAAGAAACCAGGGGGCCGCGCGAGCAGTACTTC CSVEETRGPREQYF